This TCR beta chain was recovered during a study of CD8 T cells in ankylosing spondylitis. This clonotype showed up many times. TCRdb analysed the 5' RACE reads with MiXCR anew, one entry per CDR3 protein. The table has roughly 180,000 distinct CDR3 sequences, approximately 10% seen once. The V gene end was trimmed by 4 bases and the J gene end by 10 bases; junction bases not matched to a gene: 13. The CDR3 runs to 15 residues. CDR1 and CDR2 (germline): SGHRS, YFSETQ. Sequenced input: blood, either unsorted or a sorted T cell fraction (not recorded which). This TCR came from a male donor with ankylosing spondylitis or in good health (not recorded which). The V and J genes are TRBV5-1 and TRBJ2-1, with 8 bases fitting TRBD2. The CDR3 bases are TGCGCCAGCAGCGGGGGCACCGGGACTAGGATAGAGCAGTTCTTC. It is translated as CASSGGTGTRIEQFF.